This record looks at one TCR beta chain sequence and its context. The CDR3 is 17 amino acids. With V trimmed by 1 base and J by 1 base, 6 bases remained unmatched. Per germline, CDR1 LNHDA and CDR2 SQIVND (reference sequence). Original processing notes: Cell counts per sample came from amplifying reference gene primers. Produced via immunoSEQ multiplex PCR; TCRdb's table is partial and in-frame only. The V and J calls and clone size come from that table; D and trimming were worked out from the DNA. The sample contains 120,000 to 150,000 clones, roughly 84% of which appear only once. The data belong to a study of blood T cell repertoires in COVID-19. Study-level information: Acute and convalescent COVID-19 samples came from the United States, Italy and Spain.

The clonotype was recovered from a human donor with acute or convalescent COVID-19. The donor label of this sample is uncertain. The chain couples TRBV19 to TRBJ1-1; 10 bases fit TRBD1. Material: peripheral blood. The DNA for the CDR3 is TGTGCCAGTAGTATAGTCGGGACAGGGGCGAGGAACACTGAAGCTTTCTTT. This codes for CASSIVGTGARNTEAFF.